Here is one T cell receptor (beta chain) with its context. The sort gate was single viable CD3+CD4+CD8-CD45RO+ cells for memory CD4+ T cells. The data were taken from a study of memory CD4+ T cells and cytomegalovirus serostatus. Sequencing was performed with immunoSEQ multiplex PCR; in TCRdb, only in-frame clones are kept and a portion is missing. The sample lists some 59,000 clones; 80% to 85% were seen once. The clonotype comes from an adult in good health and CMV-seronegative. Material for sequencing was memory CD4+ T cells from blood.

Here the CDR3 reads CASSSLRGVTEAFF. The CDR3 DNA reads TGTGCCAGCAGCAGTCTGCGAGGGGTCACTGAAGCTTTCTTT. This chain links TRBV7-6 with TRBJ1-1, with a weak D call TRBD1 (5 bases). The germline V gene encodes CDR1 SGHVS and CDR2 FNYEAQ. V dropped 5 bases and J dropped 4 bases, with 14 bases sitting between them. The CDR3 covers 14 residues.